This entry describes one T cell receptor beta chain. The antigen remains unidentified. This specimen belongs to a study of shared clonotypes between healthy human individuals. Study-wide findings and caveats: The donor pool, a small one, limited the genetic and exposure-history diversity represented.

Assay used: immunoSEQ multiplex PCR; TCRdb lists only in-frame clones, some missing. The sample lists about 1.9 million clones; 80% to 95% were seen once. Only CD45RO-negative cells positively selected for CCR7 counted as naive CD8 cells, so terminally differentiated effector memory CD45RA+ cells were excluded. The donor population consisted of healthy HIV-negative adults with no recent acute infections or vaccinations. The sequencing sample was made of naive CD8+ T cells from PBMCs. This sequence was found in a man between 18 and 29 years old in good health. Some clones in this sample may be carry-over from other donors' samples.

The CDR3 region is CASSLTQGASYEQYF. The DNA for the CDR3 is TGTGCCAGCAGTTTGACTCAGGGGGCCTCCTACGAGCAGTACTTC. The chain carries TRBV27 and TRBJ2-7; 8 nucleotides align to TRBD1. Germline V gene lookup returns CDR1 MNHEY and CDR2 SMNVEV (reference sequence). Trimming at V came to 3 bases and at J to 0 bases, leaving 4 bases not matched to a gene. The CDR3 has 15 amino acids.